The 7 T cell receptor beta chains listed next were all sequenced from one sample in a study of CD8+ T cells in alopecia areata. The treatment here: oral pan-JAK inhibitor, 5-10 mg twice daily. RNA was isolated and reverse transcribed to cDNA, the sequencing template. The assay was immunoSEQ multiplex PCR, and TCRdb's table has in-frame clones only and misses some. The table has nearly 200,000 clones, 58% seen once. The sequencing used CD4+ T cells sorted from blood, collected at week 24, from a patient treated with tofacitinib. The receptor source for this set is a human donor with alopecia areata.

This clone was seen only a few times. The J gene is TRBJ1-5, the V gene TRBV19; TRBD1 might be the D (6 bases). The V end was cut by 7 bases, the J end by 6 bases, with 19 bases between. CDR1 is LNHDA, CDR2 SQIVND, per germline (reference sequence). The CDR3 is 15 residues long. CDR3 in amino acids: CASKFLPGAFQPQHF. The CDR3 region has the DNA TGTGCCAGTAAATTCCTCCCAGGGGCATTTCAGCCCCAGCATTTT.

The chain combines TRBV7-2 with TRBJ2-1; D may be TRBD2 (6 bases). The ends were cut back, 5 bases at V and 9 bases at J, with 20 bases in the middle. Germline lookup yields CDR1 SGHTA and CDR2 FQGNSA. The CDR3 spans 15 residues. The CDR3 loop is CASSPGPGVVSEQFF. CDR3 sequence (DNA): TGTGCCAGCAGCCCAGGCCCGGGAGTGGTAAGTGAGCAGTTCTTC.

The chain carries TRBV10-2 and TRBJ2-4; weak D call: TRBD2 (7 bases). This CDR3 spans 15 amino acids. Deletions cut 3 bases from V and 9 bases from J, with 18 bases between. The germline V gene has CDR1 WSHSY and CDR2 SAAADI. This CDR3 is CASSDAAGEGGIQYF. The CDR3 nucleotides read TGCGCCAGCAGTGACGCTGCGGGAGAAGGGGGCATTCAGTACTTC.

The CDR3 sequence: CSVQGFFRGSGTGETQYF. The CDR3 nucleotides are TGCAGCGTCCAGGGCTTCTTCAGGGGGTCGGGAACTGGAGAGACCCAGTACTTC. The chain is built from TRBV29-1 and TRBJ2-5; 7 positions agree with TRBD1. Trimming cost V 6 bases and J 4 bases; bases outside gene matches: 23. This CDR3 has 18 residues. CDR1 and CDR2 from the germline V gene are SQVTM and ANQGSEA.

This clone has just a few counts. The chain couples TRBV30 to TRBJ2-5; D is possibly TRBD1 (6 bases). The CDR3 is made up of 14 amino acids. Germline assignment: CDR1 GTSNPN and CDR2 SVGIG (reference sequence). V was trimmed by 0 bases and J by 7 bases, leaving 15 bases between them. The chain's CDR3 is CAWSVLGARGTQYF. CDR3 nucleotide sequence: TGTGCCTGGAGTGTATTGGGGGCGCGCGGGACCCAGTACTTC.

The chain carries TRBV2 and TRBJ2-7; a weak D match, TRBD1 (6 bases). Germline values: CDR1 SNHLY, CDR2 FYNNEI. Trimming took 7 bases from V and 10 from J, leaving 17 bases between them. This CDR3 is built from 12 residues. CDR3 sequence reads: CASNKKGHQQYF. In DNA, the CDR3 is TGTGCCAGCAACAAGAAGGGACACCAACAGTACTTC. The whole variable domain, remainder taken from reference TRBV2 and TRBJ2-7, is EPEVTQTPSHQVTQMGQEVILRCVPISNHLYFYWYRQILGQKVEFLVSFYNNEISEKSEIFDDQFSVERPDGSNFTLKIRSTKLEDSAMYFCASNKKGHQQYFGPGTRLTVT.

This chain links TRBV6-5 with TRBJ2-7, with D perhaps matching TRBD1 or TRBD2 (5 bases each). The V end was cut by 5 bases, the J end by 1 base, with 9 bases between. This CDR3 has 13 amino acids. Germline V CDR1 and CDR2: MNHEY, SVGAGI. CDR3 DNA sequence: TGTGCCAGCAGTCGGGACGGGTCCTACGAGCAGTACTTC. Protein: CASSRDGSYEQYF.